This T cell receptor (beta chain) originates from a study of blood T cell repertoires in COVID-19. Overall study context: Italy, Spain and the United States were the sources of the convalescent and acute COVID-19 samples. The analysed material was cDNA or gDNA that came from T cells, B-cell-depleted T cells, or PBMCs.

Sequencing was performed with immunoSEQ multiplex PCR; in TCRdb, only in-frame clones are kept and a portion is missing. The sample includes about 370,000 clones, 91% seen only once; the top ten take just over 0.85%. The cohort comprised adults aged 18 to 89 years residing in about 25 US areas. Participant-reported clinical history was the basis for cohort assignment. Specimen: PBMCs or T cells enriched from blood (not recorded which). This clonotype originated in a woman aged 40 to 50 who had been exposed to COVID-19.

Written as DNA, the CDR3 is TGCGCCAGCAGCCAGGAACCGGGACAGGGGAACAATGAGCAGTTCTTC. Amino acid sequence: CASSQEPGQGNNEQFF. V usage is TRBV4-3 and J usage is TRBJ2-1, with 10 bases that match TRBD1. In germline, CDR1 is LGHNA, CDR2 YSLEER. This CDR3 comprises 16 residues. V was clipped by 3 bases and J by 5 bases; unmatched bases: 7.